These T cell receptor beta chains were read from a single sample in a study of OX40 agonist ivuxolimab in advanced cancers. The assay was immunoSEQ multiplex PCR, and TCRdb's table has in-frame clones only and misses some. The sample holds roughly 32,000 clones, approximately 91% seen once. Sample: CD4+ or CD8+ T cells sorted from blood, taken in a trial of the OX40 agonist ivuxolimab. The receptors were gathered from an adult with an advanced solid tumor such as melanoma, head and neck, liver or kidney cancer. The CDR3 runs from the conserved cysteine through the conserved F or W.

J gene: TRBJ2-3
V gene: TRBV15
CDR3 protein: CATSRGRGNTDTQYF

J gene: TRBJ1-1
V gene: TRBV7-9
CDR3 protein: CASSLVDRGNTEAFF

J gene: TRBJ1-1
V gene: TRBV19
CDR3 protein: CASSAKGNTEAFF

J gene: TRBJ2-7
V gene: TRBV28
CDR3 protein: CASSLRGPAYEQYF

J gene: TRBJ1-6
V gene: TRBV4-2
CDR3 protein: CASSHLSGESPLHF

J gene: TRBJ1-2
V gene: TRBV10-3
CDR3 protein: CAISEPSSGTGDFGYTF

J gene: TRBJ2-7
V gene: TRBV10-3
CDR3 protein: CAISESRIHEQYF

J gene: TRBJ2-1
V gene: TRBV6-5
CDR3 protein: CASSPGTGGYNEQFF

J gene: TRBJ1-4
V gene: TRBV7-6
CDR3 protein: CASSLETQGWEKLFF

J gene: TRBJ2-7
V gene: TRBV9
CDR3 protein: CASSVSQGGYYEQYF

J gene: TRBJ1-2
V gene: TRBV9
CDR3 protein: CASSPDGLGGYTF

J gene: TRBJ2-1
V gene: TRBV13
CDR3 protein: CASSFAGGLDEQFF

J gene: TRBJ2-5
V gene: TRBV13
CDR3 protein: CASSTTPYQETQYF

J gene: TRBJ2-7
V gene: TRBV11-3
CDR3 protein: CASPVGTANSYEQYF

J gene: TRBJ2-2
V gene: TRBV4-3
CDR3 protein: CASSQEGGANTGELFF

J gene: TRBJ1-5
V gene: TRBV6-5
CDR3 protein: CASSTTGFQPQHF

J gene: TRBJ2-1
V gene: TRBV14
CDR3 protein: CASSWGLAGRVYNEQFF

J gene: TRBJ2-5
V gene: TRBV27
CDR3 protein: CASSLSITGGPGETQYF

J gene: TRBJ1-2
V gene: TRBV7-9
CDR3 protein: CASSLYGYTF

J gene: TRBJ1-5
V gene: TRBV5-6
CDR3 protein: CASSLSRGLNQPQHF

J gene: TRBJ2-7
V gene: TRBV7-3
CDR3 protein: CASSPRIPSGGSNEQYF

J gene: TRBJ1-3
V gene: TRBV7-2
CDR3 protein: CASSSYATYAGTGNTIYF

J gene: TRBJ2-3
V gene: TRBV4-1
CDR3 protein: CASSQEADTDTQYF

J gene: TRBJ2-3
V gene: TRBV9
CDR3 protein: CASSVVGGPTDTQYF

J gene: TRBJ2-1
V gene: TRBV27
CDR3 protein: CASRRLAGGDSYNEQFF

J gene: TRBJ2-1
V gene: TRBV7-9
CDR3 protein: CASSLGGASYNEQFF

J gene: TRBJ1-1
V gene: TRBV7-9
CDR3 protein: CASSLELGAGVRTEAFF

J gene: TRBJ2-5
V gene: TRBV15
CDR3 protein: CATSRSPGQGAETQYF